This T cell receptor (beta chain) was sequenced during a study of T cell responses to AZD1222 COVID-19 vaccine. Study-wide findings and caveats: Increased Spike-specific TCR breadth and depth were observed after two AZD1222 doses. CD4 TCRs covered the whole spike, strongest at regions 160-218 and 743-854. The donors showed a predominance of white British ancestry and of females, with possible underestimation of clonal diversity. The reported proportion of spike-specific TCRs targeting unmutated variant regions was nearly half.

The germline gives CDR1 SGDLS, CDR2 YYNGEE. The germline V and J ends were trimmed by 4 bases and 5 bases, with 12 bases remaining between them. This CDR3 contains 13 residues. Clones were sequenced by immunoSEQ multiplex PCR, and TCRdb holds only the in-frame ones, with some missing. The data hold about 190,000 clones, with around 89% observed a single time. Worth noting for this clone: The antigen is not known.

Sequenced here: peripheral blood, sampled on day 0 of AZD1222 vaccination. The rearrangement joins TRBV9 to TRBJ1-1, with D uncertain. This receptor was obtained from an adult in good health. The CDR3: CASSPSPGTEAFF. The CDR3 nucleotides read TGTGCCAGCAGCCCCTCGCCGGGGACTGAAGCTTTCTTT.